The 32 T cell receptor beta chains reported below all come from one sample, sequenced in a study of vaccination and CD4 T cells after COVID-19. Oncomine TCR Beta short-read sequencing was applied to DNA from cultured CD4+ T cells. TCRdb redid the calling of the PCR reads with MiXCR, one entry per CDR3 protein. The repertoire holds 8,500 to 10,000 distinct CDR3 sequences, with 50% to 80% as singletons. Antigens of these TCRs are unknown. The treatment here: approximately 11-day PBMC culture with coronavirus spike peptide pools or control peptides (ViraFEST assay). The sequenced sample consisted of CD4+ T cells from blood, cultured in vitro. The receptor source for this set is a human donor who had recovered from COVID-19.

The rearrangement links TRBV19 to TRBJ1-5; 7 nucleotides agree with TRBD1. After removal of 6 bases from V and 4 bases from J, the junction contained 6 bases not matched to a gene. Germline CDR1 reads LNHDA; CDR2 reads SQIVND (reference sequence). The CDR3 contains 14 residues. The DNA of the CDR3 is TGTGCCAGTAGAGGGACAGTTGAAAATCAGCCCCAGCATTTT. Translating it yields CASRGTVENQPQHF.

The V and J genes are TRBV2 and TRBJ1-1; weak D call: TRBD1 (5 bases). The CDR3 has 14 amino acids. The germline gives CDR1 SNHLY, CDR2 FYNNEI. V was clipped by 7 bases and J by 8 bases, with 20 bases between them. CDR3 coding DNA: TGTGCCAGCACTTCTCGGGCCCAGGGACCCGAAGCTTTCTTT. It yields the protein CASTSRAQGPEAFF.

The chain is built from TRBV20-1 and TRBJ2-7; TRBD1 matches 11 bases. CDR1 is DFQATT, CDR2 SNEGSKA, per germline (reference sequence). Germline trimming cut 5 bases from V and 5 bases from J; bases unmatched to any gene: 5. The CDR3 runs 13 residues. CDR3 protein: CSAGQGAGDEQYF. The CDR3, as DNA: TGCAGTGCTGGACAGGGGGCTGGTGACGAGCAGTACTTC.

CDR3 residues: CASSRGTSGFDTQYF. CDR3 sequence (DNA): TGTGCCAGCAGCCGAGGGACTAGTGGTTTTGATACGCAGTATTTT. The rearrangement uses TRBV7-6 and TRBJ2-3; 8 nucleotides agree with TRBD2. V lost 5 bases and J lost 6; bases outside the gene matches: 10. The CDR3 runs 15 residues. The germline CDR1 and CDR2 sequences are SGHVS and FNYEAQ.

V usage is TRBV7-2 and J usage is TRBJ2-3, with no clear D. This CDR3 region has 14 residues. Trimming cost V 4 bases and J 1 base, with 9 bases left between them. Germline lookup yields CDR1 SGHTA and CDR2 FQGNSA. Written as DNA, the CDR3 is TGTGCCAGCAGCTCAGTGTCCGGCACAGATACGCAGTATTTT. Encoded protein: CASSSVSGTDTQYF.

This clonotype appeared a few times. V and J are TRBV6-1 and TRBJ2-7; 12 positions agree with TRBD1. Per the germline V gene, CDR1 is MNHNS and CDR2 is SASEGT. After removal of 8 bases from V and 7 bases from J, the junction contained 9 bases not matched to a gene. The CDR3 extends over 14 amino acids. In DNA form, the CDR3 reads TGTGCCAGCGGGGGGACAGGGGGCAAAAGGGAGCAGTACTTC. Translating it yields CASGGTGGKREQYF.

The V and J genes are TRBV5-8 and TRBJ1-5, with unresolved D. In germline, CDR1 is SGHTS, CDR2 YDEGEE. The V end lost 0 bases, the J end lost 1 base, and 8 bases lay between the germline ends. The CDR3 sequence is 15 residues long. This CDR3 reads CASSLGHKSNQPQHF. Here the CDR3 DNA reads TGTGCCAGCAGCTTGGGACATAAAAGCAATCAGCCCCAGCATTTT.

This clonotype was detected a few times. The J gene is TRBJ2-1, the V gene TRBV20-1; 13 nucleotides agree with TRBD2. V shed 2 bases, J shed 8 bases, and the junction held 3 bases outside the gene matches. Germline lookup yields CDR1 DFQATT and CDR2 SNEGSKA (reference sequence). The CDR3 contains 14 residues. CDR3 nucleotides: TGCAGTGCTAGACCCGGACTAGCGGGGGATGAGCAGTTCTTC. It is translated as CSARPGLAGDEQFF.

The chain has TRBV7-2 and TRBJ1-5; no clear D gene. The CDR3 covers 17 residues. V lost 2 bases and J 6 bases, leaving 20 bases between the germline ends. In germline, CDR1 is SGHTA, CDR2 FQGNSA. DNA of the CDR3: TGTGCCAGCAGCTTAACCAGTGGAGGTAGGGTACGTCAGCCCCAGCATTTT. It specifies CASSLTSGGRVRQPQHF.

The CDR3 here is CASSYGAGDTEAFF. CDR3 sequence (DNA): TGTGCCAGCAGTTATGGGGCGGGGGACACTGAAGCTTTCTTT. The chain employs TRBV6-2 or TRBV6-3 and TRBJ1-1; TRBD1 might be the D (5 bases). V gave up 3 bases and J gave up 3 bases, with 11 bases separating them. CDR3 length: 14 amino acids. CDR1 is MNHEY and CDR2 is SVGEGT in the germline V gene.

The chain recombines TRBV20-1 with TRBJ1-2; perhaps TRBD1 as D (5 bases). The germline gives CDR1 DFQATT, CDR2 SNEGSKA (reference sequence). The ends were cut back, 3 bases at V and 3 bases at J, with 11 bases in the middle. The CDR3 extends over 13 amino acids. CDR3 sequence (DNA): TGCAGTGCTAGGCCGGGGGTGGACTATGGCTACACCTTC. It specifies CSARPGVDYGYTF.

This clonotype showed up just a few times. The chain joins TRBV15 to TRBJ1-5; D call uncertain. Trimming left V 4 bases short and J 4 bases short, with 11 bases between. The V gene's germline CDR1 is LNHNV and CDR2 YYDKDF (reference sequence). There are 14 residues in the CDR3. The CDR3 region is CATSIGRTNQPQHF. The CDR3 region has the DNA TGTGCCACCAGCATCGGACGGACTAATCAGCCCCAGCATTTT.

This sequence joins TRBV20-1 and TRBJ1-1; D perhaps matches TRBD1 (5 bases). The CDR3 extends over 13 amino acids. V was pared by 3 bases and J by 3 bases, with 11 bases between. Germline CDR1 DFQATT, CDR2 SNEGSKA (reference sequence). CDR3 amino acids: CSASDQGYTEAFF. Here the CDR3 DNA reads TGCAGTGCTAGTGACCAGGGATACACTGAAGCTTTCTTT.

The chain couples TRBV29-1 to TRBJ1-4, with a tentative D call TRBD1 (6 bases). The CDR3 has 15 residues. Per the germline V gene, CDR1 is SQVTM and CDR2 is ANQGSEA. The V and J ends lost 4 bases and 3 bases respectively, with 15 bases between them. This CDR3 is CSVGAGELSNEKLFF. CDR3 DNA sequence: TGCAGCGTTGGGGCAGGGGAATTGTCTAATGAAAAACTGTTTTTT.

V gene TRBV6-1 combines with J gene TRBJ2-3, with 7 bases lining up with TRBD1. The CDR3 runs 14 residues. From germline, CDR1 is MNHNS and CDR2 SASEGT. Losses at the gene ends were 6 bases for V and 3 bases for J; bases not matched to a gene: 6. The CDR3 loop is CASSRLQGTDTQYF. For the CDR3, the DNA is TGTGCCAGCAGCAGACTACAGGGGACAGATACGCAGTATTTT.

The chain employs TRBV2 and TRBJ2-3; no firm D call. In germline, CDR1 is SNHLY, CDR2 FYNNEI. V dropped 6 bases and J dropped 8 bases, with 15 bases sitting between them. This CDR3 has 13 amino acids. The CDR3 region is CASSPEGLGTQYF. The CDR3 DNA reads TGTGCCAGCAGCCCCGAAGGCCTGGGTACGCAGTATTTT.

The table lists this clonotype with a count of one. The chain carries TRBV6-1 and TRBJ1-5; D remains ambiguous. Trimming stripped 5 bases from V and 5 bases from J, with 10 bases between. CDR1 and CDR2 (germline): MNHNS, SASEGT. The CDR3 runs to 13 residues. The CDR3, as DNA: TGTGCCAGCAGTCCGGACCGTGATCAGCCCCAGCATTTT. It codes for CASSPDRDQPQHF.

This rearrangement joins TRBV21-1 to TRBJ2-2; the table's D gene call, TRBD1, was not cross checked with the DNA. TRBV21-1 is recorded as a pseudogene. The CDR3 spans 15 residues. The CDR3 reads CASSKQDKNTGELFF. The CDR3 nucleotides are TGTGCCAGCAGCAAGCAGGACAAGAACACCGGGGAGCTGTTTTTT.

This sequence joins TRBV25-1 and TRBJ1-6; possible D gene TRBD1, 6 bases. The CDR3 extends over 13 amino acids. Deletions cut 4 bases from V and 9 bases from J, with 10 bases between. Germline V gives CDR1 MGHDK, CDR2 SYGVNS. CDR3 bases: TGTGCCAGCAGTGGCCAGGGGCGTTCACCCCTCCACTTT. It codes for CASSGQGRSPLHF.

In regard to this clonotype: An end of the junction does not agree with germline; a read error may underlie this. V is TRBV11-3 and J is TRBJ2-5; the D gene could be TRBD1 or TRBD2 (5 bases each). This CDR3 contains 14 residues. CDR1 is SGHNT, CDR2 YENEEA, per germline. The CDR3, as DNA: TGTGTCAGCAGCTTATGGGACGGACAAGAGACCCAGTACTTC. This encodes CVSSLWDGQETQYF.

The table lists this clonotype with a few counts. The chain recombines TRBV27 with TRBJ1-1; D is perhaps TRBD1 (5 bases). Germline lookup yields CDR1 MNHEY and CDR2 SMNVEV (reference sequence). V was cut by 6 bases and J by 6 bases, with 29 bases left in between. The length of the CDR3 is 18 residues. The CDR3 reads CASRDPRDVKGPGAEAFF. DNA for the CDR3: TGTGCCAGCAGAGACCCCCGGGACGTCAAAGGGCCGGGGGCTGAAGCTTTCTTT.

The J gene is TRBJ1-2, the V gene TRBV7-3; D gene uncertain. This CDR3 region has 12 residues. Trimming removed 7 bases from V and 3 bases from J, with 9 bases in between. From germline, CDR1 is SGHTA and CDR2 FQGTGA. In DNA, the CDR3 is TGTGCCAGCACCGGAGCCCACTATGGCTACACCTTC. Amino acids: CASTGAHYGYTF.

This clonotype was recorded only once. The rearrangement joins TRBV25-1 to TRBJ2-2; 8 bases align to TRBD1. The germline gives CDR1 MGHDK, CDR2 SYGVNS. The trim removed 5 bases at V and 4 bases at J, leaving 3 bases unmatched. This CDR3 has 14 residues. As DNA, the CDR3 is TGTGCCAGCAGTTTACAGGGGGTCACCGGGGAGCTGTTTTTT. This encodes CASSLQGVTGELFF.

The V call is TRBV6-2 or TRBV6-3, the J call TRBJ2-2, with 10 bases lining up with TRBD2. Germline loops: CDR1 MNHEY, CDR2 SVGEGT. This CDR3 is built from 16 residues. V shed 5 bases, J shed 0 bases, and the junction held 3 bases outside the gene matches. The CDR3 reads CASSLLAGTNTGELFF. CDR3 DNA sequence: TGTGCCAGCAGTCTACTAGCGGGGACGAACACCGGGGAGCTGTTTTTT.

This clonotype was seen a single time. This chain links TRBV15 with TRBJ2-5, with 9 bases lining up with TRBD1. Trimming at V came to 2 bases and at J to 7 bases, leaving 5 bases not matched to a gene. CDR1 is LNHNV, CDR2 YYDKDF, per germline (reference sequence). This CDR3 spans 14 amino acids. CDR3 coding DNA: TGTGCCACCAGCAGACCCACAGGGGGCAGGACCCAGTACTTC. This gives the protein CATSRPTGGRTQYF.

V is TRBV27 and J is TRBJ2-1; 9 bases map to TRBD1. The CDR3 extends over 19 amino acids. Germline trimming cut 6 bases from V and 5 bases from J; bases unmatched to any gene: 20. The germline gives CDR1 MNHEY, CDR2 SMNVEV (reference sequence). CDR3 bases: TGTGCCAGCAGACCTTCTTCCTCTCGACAGGGGGGCAGGCACAATGAGCAGTTCTTC. It codes for CASRPSSSRQGGRHNEQFF.

The chain links TRBV20-1 to TRBJ2-7; 8 nucleotides agree with TRBD1. Germline CDR1 DFQATT, CDR2 SNEGSKA (reference sequence). V gave up 5 bases and J gave up 2 bases; unmatched junction bases: 5. The CDR3 runs 13 residues. Written as DNA, the CDR3 is TGCAGTGCTCGACAGGGGACCACCTACGAGCAGTACTTC. It encodes CSARQGTTYEQYF.

This clonotype was counted between two and nine times. The V and J genes are TRBV11-2 and TRBJ2-5; D is unresolved. From germline, CDR1 is SGHAT and CDR2 FQNNGV. Trimming left V 5 bases short and J 6 bases short, with 7 bases between. The CDR3 sequence is 11 residues long. The CDR3 region is CASSPGQTQYF. Here the CDR3 DNA reads TGTGCCAGCAGCCCTGGGCAGACCCAGTACTTC.

This chain connects TRBV5-1 to TRBJ2-3; TRBD1 aligns across 10 bases. The germline V gene encodes CDR1 SGHRS and CDR2 YFSETQ. J gave up 0 bases and V 1 base, and 2 bases lay outside the gene matches. There are 16 residues in the CDR3. The CDR3 sequence is CASSLTGQGSTDTQYF. The CDR3 DNA sequence: TGCGCCAGCAGCTTGACGGGACAGGGGAGCACAGATACGCAGTATTTT.

CDR3 DNA sequence: TGTGCCGGAGGGCCCGGCAGAAGAACGAACACCGGGGAGCTGTTTTTT. Translation gives CAGGPGRRTNTGELFF. This chain links TRBV30 with TRBJ2-2, with D possibly being TRBD2 (6 bases). Germline CDR1 reads GTSNPN; CDR2 reads SVGIG (reference sequence). V was pared by 8 bases and J by 0 bases, with 19 bases between. The CDR3 spans 16 residues.

This clonotype was picked up a small number of times. The rearrangement uses TRBV21-1 and TRBJ2-7. TRBV21-1 corresponds to a pseudogene. This CDR3 is 17 amino acids long. CDR3 nucleotide sequence: TGTGCCAGCAGCAAAGAGAGAAGGAGCGGGAGCCCCTACGAGCAGTACTTC. This codes for CASSKERRSGSPYEQYF.

J is TRBJ2-1 and V is TRBV7-9; 7 bases fit TRBD2. The CDR3 sequence is 12 residues long. CDR1 and CDR2 from the germline V gene are SEHNR and FQNEAQ (reference sequence). V lost 5 bases, J lost 10 bases, and 5 bases stayed unmatched. This chain's CDR3 is CASSVEGGEQFF. The CDR3 coding sequence is TGTGCCAGCAGCGTAGAGGGAGGGGAGCAGTTCTTC.